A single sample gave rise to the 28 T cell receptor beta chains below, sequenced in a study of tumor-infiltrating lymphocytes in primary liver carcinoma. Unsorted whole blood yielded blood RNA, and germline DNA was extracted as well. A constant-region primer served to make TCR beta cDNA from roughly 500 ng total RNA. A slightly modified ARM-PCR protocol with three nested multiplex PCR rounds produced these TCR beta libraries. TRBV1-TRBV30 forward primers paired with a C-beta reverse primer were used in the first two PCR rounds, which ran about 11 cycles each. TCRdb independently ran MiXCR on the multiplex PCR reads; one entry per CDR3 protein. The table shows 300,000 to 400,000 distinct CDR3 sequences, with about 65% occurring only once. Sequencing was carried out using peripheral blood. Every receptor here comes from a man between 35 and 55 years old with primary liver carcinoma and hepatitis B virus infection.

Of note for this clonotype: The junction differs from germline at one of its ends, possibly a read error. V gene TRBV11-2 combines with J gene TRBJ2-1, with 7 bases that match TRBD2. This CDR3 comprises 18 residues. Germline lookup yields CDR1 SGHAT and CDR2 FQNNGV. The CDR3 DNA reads TGTGCCAGCAGCTTAGAGTTGGCTAGCGGAGGACGCTACAATGAACAGTTCTTC. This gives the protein CASSLELASGGRYNEQFF.

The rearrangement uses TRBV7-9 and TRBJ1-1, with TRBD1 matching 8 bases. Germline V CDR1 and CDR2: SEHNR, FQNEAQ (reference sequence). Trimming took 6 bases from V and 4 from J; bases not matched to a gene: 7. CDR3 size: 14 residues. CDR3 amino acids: CASSLTGEITEAFF. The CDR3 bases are TGTGCCAGCAGTTTGACAGGGGAGATCACTGAAGCTTTCTTT. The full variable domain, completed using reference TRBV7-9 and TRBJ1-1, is DTGVSQNPRHKITKRGQNVTFRCDPISEHNRLYWYRQTLGQGPEFLTYFQNEAQLEKSRLLSDRFSAERPKGSFSTLEIQRTEQGDSAMYLCASSLTGEITEAFFGQGTRLTVV.

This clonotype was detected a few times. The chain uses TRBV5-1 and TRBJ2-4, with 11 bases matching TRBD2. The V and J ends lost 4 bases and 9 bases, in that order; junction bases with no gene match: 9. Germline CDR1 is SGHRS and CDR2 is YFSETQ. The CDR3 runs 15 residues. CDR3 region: CASSDRLAGLGIQYF. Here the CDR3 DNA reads TGCGCCAGCAGCGATAGACTAGCGGGACTCGGCATTCAGTACTTC.

The CDR3 region has the DNA TGTGCCAGCAGTTTATTGGGGACTAGCTCGAACACCGGGGAGCTGTTTTTT. Translating it yields CASSLLGTSSNTGELFF. This chain links TRBV28 with TRBJ2-2, with TRBD2 identical over 9 bases. Germline assignment: CDR1 MDHEN and CDR2 SYDVKM. The CDR3 runs to 17 residues. Germline trimming cut 1 base from V and 0 bases from J; bases unmatched to any gene: 3. Full variable domain (remainder filled in from reference TRBV28 and TRBJ2-2): DVKVTQSSRYLVKRTGEKVFLECVQDMDHENMFWYRQDPGLGLRLIYFSYDVKMKEKGDIPEGYSVSREKKERFSLILESASTNQTSMYLCASSLLGTSSNTGELFFGEGSRLTVL.

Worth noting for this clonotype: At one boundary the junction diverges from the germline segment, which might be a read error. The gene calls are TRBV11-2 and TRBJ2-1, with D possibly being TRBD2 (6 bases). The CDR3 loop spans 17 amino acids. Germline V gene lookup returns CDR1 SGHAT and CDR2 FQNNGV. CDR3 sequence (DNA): TGTGTCAGCAGCTTAGATCTATGGGAAACTAGCTACCTTGAGCAGTTCTTC. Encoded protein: CVSSLDLWETSYLEQFF. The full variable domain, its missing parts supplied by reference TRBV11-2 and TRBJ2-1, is EAGVAQSPRYKIIEKRQSVAFWCNPISGHATLYWYQQILGQGPKLLIQFQNNGVVDDSQLPKDRFSAERLKGVDSTLKIQPAKLEDSAVYLCVSSLDLWETSYLEQFFGPGTRLTVL.

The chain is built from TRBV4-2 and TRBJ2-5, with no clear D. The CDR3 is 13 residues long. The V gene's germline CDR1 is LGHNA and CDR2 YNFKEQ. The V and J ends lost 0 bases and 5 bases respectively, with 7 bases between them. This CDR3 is CASSQDFRETQYF. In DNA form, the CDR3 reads TGTGCCAGCAGCCAAGATTTTCGGGAGACCCAGTACTTC.

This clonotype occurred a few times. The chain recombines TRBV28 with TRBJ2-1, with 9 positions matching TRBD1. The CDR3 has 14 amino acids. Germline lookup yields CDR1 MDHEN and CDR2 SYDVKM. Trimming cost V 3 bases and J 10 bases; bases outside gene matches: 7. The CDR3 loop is CASSFWDRDKEQFF. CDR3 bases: TGTGCCAGCAGTTTTTGGGACAGGGATAAAGAGCAGTTCTTC.

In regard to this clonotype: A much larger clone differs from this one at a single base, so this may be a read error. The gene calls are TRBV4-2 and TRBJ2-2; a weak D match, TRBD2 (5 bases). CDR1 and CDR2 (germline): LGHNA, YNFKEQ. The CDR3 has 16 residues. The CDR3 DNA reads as TGTGCCAGCAGCCAAGATCCATTACTAGTTTCCGGGGAGCTGTATTTT. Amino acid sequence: CASSQDPLLVSGELYF.

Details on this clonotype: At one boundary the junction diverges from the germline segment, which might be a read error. In DNA form, the CDR3 reads TGTGCCAGCACCTTATACGGGAGCAATGAGGAGTTCTTC. It codes for CASTLYGSNEEFF. The rearrangement uses TRBV11-3 and TRBJ2-1; the D gene is possibly TRBD2 (6 bases). Germline CDR1 reads SGHNT; CDR2 reads YENEEA. The CDR3 is 13 amino acids.

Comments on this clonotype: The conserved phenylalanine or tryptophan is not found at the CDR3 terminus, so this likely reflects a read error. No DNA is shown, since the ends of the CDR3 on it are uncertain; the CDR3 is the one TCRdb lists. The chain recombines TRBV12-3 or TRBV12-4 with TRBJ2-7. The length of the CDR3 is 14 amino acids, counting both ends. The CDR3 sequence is CASSLGSGTYEQCL.

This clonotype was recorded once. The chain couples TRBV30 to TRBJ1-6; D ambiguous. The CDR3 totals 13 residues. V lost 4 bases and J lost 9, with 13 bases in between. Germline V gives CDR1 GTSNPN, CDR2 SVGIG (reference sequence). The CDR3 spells CAWTHSGLSPLHF. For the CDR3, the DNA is TGTGCCTGGACGCACAGTGGGCTTTCACCCCTCCACTTT. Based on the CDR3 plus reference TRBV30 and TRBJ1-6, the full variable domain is SQTIHQWPATLVQPVGSPLSLECTVEGTSNPNLYWYRQAAGRGLQLLFYSVGIGQISSEVPQNLSASRPQDRQFILSSKKLLLSDSGFYLCAWTHSGLSPLHFGNGTRLTVT.

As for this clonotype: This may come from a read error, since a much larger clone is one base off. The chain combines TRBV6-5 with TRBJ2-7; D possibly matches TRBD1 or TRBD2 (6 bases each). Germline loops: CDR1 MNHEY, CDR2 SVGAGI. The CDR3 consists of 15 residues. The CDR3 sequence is CTSRLRGSSSDEQYF. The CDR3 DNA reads TGTACCAGCAGACTCAGGGGTTCGTCTAGCGACGAGCAGTACTTC.

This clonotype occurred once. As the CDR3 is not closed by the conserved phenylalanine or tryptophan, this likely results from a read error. CDR3 amino acids: CASSLAYRANTEAFL. CDR3 sequence (DNA): TGTGCCAGCAGTCTGGCTTACAGGGCGAACACTGAAGCTTTCCTT. V usage is TRBV6-5 and J usage is TRBJ1-1, with a weak D call TRBD1 (6 bases). Germline CDR1 MNHEY, CDR2 SVGAGI. This CDR3 comprises 15 residues. V was cut by 5 bases and J by 1 base, with 14 bases left in between.

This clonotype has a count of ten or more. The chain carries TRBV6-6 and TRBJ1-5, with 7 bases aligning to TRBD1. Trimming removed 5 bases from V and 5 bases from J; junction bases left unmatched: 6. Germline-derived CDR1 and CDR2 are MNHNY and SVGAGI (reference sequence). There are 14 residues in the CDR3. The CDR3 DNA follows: TGTGCCAGCAGTCGACAGGGTGACTATCAGCCCCAGCATTTT. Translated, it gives CASSRQGDYQPQHF.

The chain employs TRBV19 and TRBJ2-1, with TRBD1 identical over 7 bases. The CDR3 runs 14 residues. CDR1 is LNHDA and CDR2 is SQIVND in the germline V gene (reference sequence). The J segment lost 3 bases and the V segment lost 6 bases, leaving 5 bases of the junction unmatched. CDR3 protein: CASSLPGGYNEQFF. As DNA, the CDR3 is TGTGCCAGTAGCCTCCCAGGGGGCTACAATGAGCAGTTCTTC.

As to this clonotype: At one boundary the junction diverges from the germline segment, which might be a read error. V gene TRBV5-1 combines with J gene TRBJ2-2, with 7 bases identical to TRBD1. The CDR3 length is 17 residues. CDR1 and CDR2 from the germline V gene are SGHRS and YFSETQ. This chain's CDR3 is CASSSRQGTLNIGELFF. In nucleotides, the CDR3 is TGCGCTAGCAGCTCACGACAGGGAACACTAAACATCGGGGAGCTGTTTTTT. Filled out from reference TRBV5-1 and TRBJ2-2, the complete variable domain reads KAGVTQTPRYLIKTRGQQVTLSCSPISGHRSVSWYQQTPGQGLQFLFEYFSETQRNKGNFPGRFSGRQFSNSRSEMNVSTLELGDSALYLCASSSRQGTLNIGELFFGEGSRLTVL.

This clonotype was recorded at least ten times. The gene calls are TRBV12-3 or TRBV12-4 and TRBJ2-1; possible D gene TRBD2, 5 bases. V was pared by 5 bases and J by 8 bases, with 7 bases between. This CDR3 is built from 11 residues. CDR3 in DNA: TGTGCCAGCAGTACACTAGATGAGCAGTTCTTC. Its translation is CASSTLDEQFF.

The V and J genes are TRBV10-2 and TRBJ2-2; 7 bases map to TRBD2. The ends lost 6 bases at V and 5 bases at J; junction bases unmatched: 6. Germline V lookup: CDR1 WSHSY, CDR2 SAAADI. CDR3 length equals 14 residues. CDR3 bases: TGCGCCAGCAGGGGACTAACGGGAACCGGGGAGCTGTTTTTT. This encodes CASRGLTGTGELFF.

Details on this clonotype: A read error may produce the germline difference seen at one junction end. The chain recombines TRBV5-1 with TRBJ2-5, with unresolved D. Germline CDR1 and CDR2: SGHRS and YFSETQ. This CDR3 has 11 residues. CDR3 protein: CASGFQETQYF. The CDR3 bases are TGCGCCAGCGGCTTCCAAGAGACCCAGTACTTC.

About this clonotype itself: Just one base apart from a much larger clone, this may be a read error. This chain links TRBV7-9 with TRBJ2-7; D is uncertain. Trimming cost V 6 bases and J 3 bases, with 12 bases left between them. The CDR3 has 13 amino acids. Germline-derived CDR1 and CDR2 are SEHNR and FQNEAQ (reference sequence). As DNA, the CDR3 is TGTGCCAGCAGTAAAACCTACGGCTACGAGCAGTACTTC. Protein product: CASSKTYGYEQYF.

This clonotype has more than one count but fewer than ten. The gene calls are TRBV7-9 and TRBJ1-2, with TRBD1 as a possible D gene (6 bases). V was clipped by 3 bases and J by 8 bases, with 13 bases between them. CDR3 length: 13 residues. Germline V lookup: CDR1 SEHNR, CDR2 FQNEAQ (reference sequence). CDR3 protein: CASSLDRQGGYTF. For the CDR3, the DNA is TGTGCCAGCAGCTTGGATCGGCAGGGGGGCTACACCTTC.

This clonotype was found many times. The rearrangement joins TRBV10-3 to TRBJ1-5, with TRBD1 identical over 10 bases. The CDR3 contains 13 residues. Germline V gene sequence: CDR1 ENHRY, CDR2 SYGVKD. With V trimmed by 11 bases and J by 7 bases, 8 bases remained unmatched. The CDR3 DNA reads TGTGCCGTCCGACAGGGGGCGGGGCAGCCCCAGCATTTT. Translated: CAVRQGAGQPQHF.

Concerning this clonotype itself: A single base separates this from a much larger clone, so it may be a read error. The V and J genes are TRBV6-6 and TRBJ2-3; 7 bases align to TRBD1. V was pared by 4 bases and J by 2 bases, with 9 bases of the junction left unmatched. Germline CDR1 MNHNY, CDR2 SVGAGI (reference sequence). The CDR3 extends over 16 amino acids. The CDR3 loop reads CASSSPGQINTDTQYF. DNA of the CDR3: TGTGCCAGCAGTTCTCCGGGACAGATTAACACAGATACGCAGTATTTT.

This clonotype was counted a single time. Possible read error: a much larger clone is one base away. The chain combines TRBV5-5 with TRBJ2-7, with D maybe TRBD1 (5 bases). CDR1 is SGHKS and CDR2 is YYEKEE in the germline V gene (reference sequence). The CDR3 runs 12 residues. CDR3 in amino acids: CASSLEGVEQHF. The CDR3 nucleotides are TGTGCCAGCAGCTTGGAAGGGGTCGAGCAGCACTTC.

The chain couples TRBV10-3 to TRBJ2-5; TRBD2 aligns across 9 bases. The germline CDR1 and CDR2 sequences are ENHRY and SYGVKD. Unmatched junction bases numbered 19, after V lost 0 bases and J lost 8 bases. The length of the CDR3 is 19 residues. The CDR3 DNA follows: TGTGCCATCAGTGAGTCCCGGACTAGCGTAGAAACCACAAGAGTCACCCAGTACTTC. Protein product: CAISESRTSVETTRVTQYF.

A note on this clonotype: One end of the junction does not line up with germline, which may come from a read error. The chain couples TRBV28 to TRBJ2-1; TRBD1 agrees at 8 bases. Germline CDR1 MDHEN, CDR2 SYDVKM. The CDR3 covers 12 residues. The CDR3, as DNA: TGTACCAGCAGTTTCCGACAGGGGGAGCAGTTCTTC. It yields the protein CTSSFRQGEQFF.

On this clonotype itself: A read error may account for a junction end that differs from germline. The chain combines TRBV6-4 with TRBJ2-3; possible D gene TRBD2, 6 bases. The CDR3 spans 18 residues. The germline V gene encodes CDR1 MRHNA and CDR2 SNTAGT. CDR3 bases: TGTGCCAGCAGTTCAGGAAGCGGGCTCCCGATAGGAACAGGTACGCAGTATTTT. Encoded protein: CASSSGSGLPIGTGTQYF.

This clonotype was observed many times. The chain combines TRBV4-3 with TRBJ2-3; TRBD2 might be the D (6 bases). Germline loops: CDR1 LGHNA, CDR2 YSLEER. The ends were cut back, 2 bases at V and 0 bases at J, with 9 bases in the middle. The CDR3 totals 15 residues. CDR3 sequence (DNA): TGCGCCAGCAGCCAATACAGCGGGAGCACAGATACGCAGTATTTT. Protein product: CASSQYSGSTDTQYF.